The clone carrying this TCR beta chain was seen only a few times. This specimen belongs to a study of blood T cell repertoires in COVID-19. Whole-study context: Samples taken during acute and convalescent COVID-19 were collected in the United States, Italy and Spain. The analysed material was cDNA or gDNA that came from T cells, B-cell-depleted T cells, or PBMCs.

Per the germline V gene, CDR1 is SGDLS and CDR2 is YYNGEE. Trimming took off 7 bases at V and 0 bases at J, with 12 bases between the two ends. The CDR3 is made up of 14 amino acids. Original processing methods: Amplification of reference gene primers was used by the study to estimate nucleated cell counts. TCRdb's table, derived via immunoSEQ multiplex PCR, lists solely in-frame clones and lacks some. V, J and clone size are those of that table, while D and trimming were read from the DNA. The sample holds more than 90,000 clones, roughly 83% seen once. The chain has TRBV9 and TRBJ2-3, with D unresolved. The material sequenced was peripheral blood. The TCR was taken from a woman between 70 and 85 years old with acute or convalescent COVID-19. CDR3 region: CASGLDLSTDTQYF. CDR3 coding DNA: TGTGCCAGCGGTCTTGACTTAAGCACAGATACGCAGTATTTT.